This T cell receptor (beta chain) is drawn from a study of identical twins (TCRdb year 2016). About the investigation overall: To test whether fetal clonotypes persist, the study used deep sequencing on TCR alpha and beta repertoires from monozygotic twins, unrelated adults of various ages, and cord blood. To rule out contamination, replicate twin experiments were performed at different times with different library preparation protocols.

All donors were healthy Caucasians. Three pairs of female monozygotic twins, all aged about 18 to 30 years, were included in the twin cohort. CD4+ and CD8+ T cell populations were isolated with positive isolation kits from Invitrogen. CDR1 and CDR2, looked up from the germline V gene, are SGHTA and FQGTGA. V and J lose 3 bases and 4 bases, and a span of 14 bases separates them. The CDR3 spans 15 residues, from the cysteine through the phenylalanine. The sequence is cut down to CDR3 DNA, 45 bases in frame from base 1. The full study reports these points: The excess sharing between twins in beta out-of-frame sequences was weaker because fewer shared sequences reduced the signal-to-noise ratio. Invariant T cells such as MAIT and iNKT could partly confound zero-insertion analyses, although diverse VJ usage argued against such confounding for most clonotypes. Because the same donors could not be followed over many years, the conclusions relied on cross-sectional statistical analysis. Compared with coincidental sharing between unrelated individuals, an excess of low generation-probability sequences was observed among out-of-frame TCR alpha sequences shared between twins. Fewer insertions were carried by abundant cord blood beta clonotypes; a weaker similar trend was observed in young adult naive repertoires, while no such trend was observed in memory repertoires. Out-of-frame TCR alpha sharing in monozygotic twins was systematically underestimated by recombination models, whereas sharing between unrelated individuals was in agreement with the recombination models.

Libraries were constructed by 5' RACE. This sample was sequenced with an Illumina HiSeq 2000. Template switching introduced a universal primer binding site; the final cDNA contained a unique molecular identifier, enabling accurate counting of TCR cDNA molecules. First-strand cDNA for TCR alpha and beta chains was synthesized from specific primers in the conserved constant-segment region. To control for contamination, every cDNA library carried two barcodes: a SMART-Mk sample barcode plus Illumina barcodes. Two successive PCR steps introduced TruSeq adapter sequences along with Illumina sample barcodes. TCR alpha and beta cDNA libraries were sequenced on the Illumina HiSeq platform with custom primers. The paper's processing steps were these. MiGEC was used to process raw reads and extract unique molecular identifiers, and MiXCR was used to find CDR3 positions. Recombination models were inferred per individual with the repgenHMM and IGoR tools using an EM algorithm. Shared clonotypes were analyzed with the tcR package in R, and sharing was normalized by the product of cloneset sizes. To study raw recombination free of thymic and clonal selection effects, out-of-frame nonproductive sequences were analyzed. The raw public reads went through TCRdb reprocessing: fastp at Q25, MiXCR clone calling, in-frame beta chains kept. Every entry covers one CDR3 protein and lists the most common genes and DNA from its rows. V and J calls and clone size were set by TCRdb, not the authors. The sample contains roughly 290,000 distinct CDR3 sequences, around 9.7% of them found a single time. The top ten clones comprise around 7.1% of the sample.

Regarding this clonotype: This clone's antigen is unknown. No per-base quality is available; no much larger clone lies one base away.

The sample also formed part of further work on yellow fever vaccine responses in identical twins. The other study reports the following: The T cell response to vaccination in identical twins was reported by the authors to appear partly convergent and partly personalized. In identical twins, the study followed T cell clones that responded to the vaccine with precision.

This receptor was taken from a woman aged 18-29 years in good health. The rearranged segments are TRBV7-3 and TRBJ2-3; D gene: possibly TRBD2, on 7 matching bases. What was sequenced was CD8+ T cells sorted from blood. For the CDR3, the sequence is CASSLGGGSADTQYF. The nucleotide sequence is given as TGTGCCAGCAGCTTGGGGGGGGGCTCAGCAGATACGCAGTATTTT. The entire variable domain, with the stretches around the CDR3 drawn from the reference TRBV7-3 and TRBJ2-3 proteins, is GAGVSQTPSNKVTEKGKYVELRCDPISGHTALYWYRQSLGQGPEFLIYFQGTGAADDSGLPNDRFFAVRPEGSVSTLKIQRTERGDSAVYLCASSLGGGSADTQYFGPGTRLTVL.